Below, 20 T cell receptor beta chains from the same sample are listed, as sequenced in a study of T cells in localized non-small cell lung cancer. This table comes from immunoSEQ multiplex PCR, and its TCRdb copy is limited to in-frame clones, with some not included. The repertoire has tens of thousands of clones, 93% of them found once; the top ten carry 7.9%. This material consisted of peripheral blood, taken before any cancer treatment. The receptors come from a female donor of 60 years or more with stage I lung adenocarcinoma.

The chain links TRBV9 to TRBJ2-5; TRBD2 agrees at 8 bases. The length of the CDR3 is 17 residues. V shed 0 bases and J 0 bases; nucleotides not matched to a gene: 7. Germline lookup yields CDR1 SGDLS and CDR2 YYNGEE. The CDR3 coding sequence is TGTGCCAGCAGCGTAGCCCCCTTAGCGGGGAACCAAGAGACCCAGTACTTC. Its protein product is CASSVAPLAGNQETQYF. Supplemented by reference TRBV9 and TRBJ2-5, the full variable domain reads DSGVTQTPKHLITATGQRVTLRCSPRSGDLSVYWYQQSLDQGLQFLIQYYNGEERAKGNILERFSAQQFPDLHSELNLSSLELGDSALYFCASSVAPLAGNQETQYFGPGTRLLVL.

V gene TRBV30 combines with J gene TRBJ1-1; 9 bases fit TRBD1. CDR3 length equals 17 residues. Germline CDR1 GTSNPN, CDR2 SVGIG (reference sequence). Trimming removed 0 bases from V and 0 bases from J; junction bases left unmatched: 8. The CDR3 region is CAWSVKGQGNMNTEAFF. In DNA form, the CDR3 reads TGTGCCTGGAGTGTAAAGGGACAGGGCAACATGAACACTGAAGCTTTCTTT. Variable domain in full (rest from reference TRBV30 and TRBJ1-1): SQTIHQWPATLVQPVGSPLSLECTVEGTSNPNLYWYRQAAGRGLQLLFYSVGIGQISSEVPQNLSASRPQDRQFILSSKKLLLSDSGFYLCAWSVKGQGNMNTEAFFGQGTRLTVV.

CDR3 amino acids: CASSLAGGQVGYTF. CDR3 sequence (DNA): TGTGCCAGCAGCTTAGCGGGGGGGCAGGTTGGCTACACCTTC. This chain uses TRBV7-9 with TRBJ1-2; D may be TRBD1 (6 bases). There are 14 residues in the CDR3. Germline CDR1 is SEHNR and CDR2 is FQNEAQ (reference sequence). V was trimmed by 0 bases and J by 7 bases, leaving 12 bases between them.

V gene TRBV7-2 combines with J gene TRBJ2-6, with 8 bases identical to TRBD1. CDR3 size: 19 residues. Germline lookup yields CDR1 SGHTA and CDR2 FQGNSA. The ends lost 6 bases at V and 4 bases at J; junction bases unmatched: 17. The CDR3: CASRTDSGGEIYGANVLTF. Here the CDR3 DNA reads TGTGCCAGCAGAACCGACTCAGGGGGCGAAATTTACGGGGCCAACGTCCTGACTTTC.

In its sample, this clone was seen once. The CDR3 nucleotides are TGTGCCAGCAGTTTAAATCTAAGGAGCACCAATCAGCCCCAGCATTTT. This gives the protein CASSLNLRSTNQPQHF. The chain recombines TRBV28 with TRBJ1-5; D remains ambiguous. V lost 2 bases to trimming and J lost 3 bases, with 14 bases between them. There are 16 residues in the CDR3. The germline V gene has CDR1 MDHEN and CDR2 SYDVKM.

The chain combines TRBV30 with TRBJ2-7; weak D call: TRBD2 (6 bases). The CDR3 is made up of 12 amino acids. V was pared by 5 bases and J by 6 bases, with 14 bases between. Germline V CDR1 and CDR2: GTSNPN, SVGIG (reference sequence). This chain's CDR3 is CAWGLPGSEQYV. DNA for the CDR3: TGTGCCTGGGGTCTTCCCGGGAGCGAGCAGTACGTC.

The rearrangement joins TRBV5-1 to TRBJ2-3, with a weak D call TRBD1 (6 bases). The V gene's germline CDR1 is SGHRS and CDR2 YFSETQ. The CDR3 is 15 residues long. Trimming removed 4 bases at V and 1 base at J, with 13 bases between. CDR3 sequence (DNA): TGCGCCAGCAGCCCCAGGGGTTGGGGCACAGATACGCAGTATTTT. Translated, it gives CASSPRGWGTDTQYF.

This rearrangement joins TRBV2 to TRBJ1-5; D remains unclear. The V end lost 0 bases, the J end lost 4 bases, and 10 bases lay between the germline ends. The CDR3 runs 15 residues. Germline loops: CDR1 SNHLY, CDR2 FYNNEI. This chain's CDR3 is CASSEALRGNQPQHF. In DNA, the CDR3 is TGTGCCAGCAGTGAAGCATTGAGAGGGAATCAGCCCCAGCATTTT.

V is TRBV19 and J is TRBJ2-2, with TRBD1 matching over 10 bases. The CDR3 totals 17 residues. Trimming at V came to 1 base and at J to 0 bases, leaving 2 bases not matched to a gene. From germline, CDR1 is LNHDA and CDR2 SQIVND (reference sequence). The CDR3 reads CASSIGDRGTNTGELFF. The CDR3, as DNA: TGTGCCAGTAGTATAGGGGACAGGGGAACGAACACCGGGGAGCTGTTTTTT.

V and J are TRBV30 and TRBJ2-1; 7 bases are a match to TRBD2. V gave up 0 bases and J gave up 6 bases; unmatched junction bases: 11. This CDR3 has 16 amino acids. The germline V gene encodes CDR1 GTSNPN and CDR2 SVGIG (reference sequence). The CDR3 nucleotides read TGTGCCTGGAGTGTAATGGAAGGACTAGTAACCAATGAGCAGTTCTTC. Translated: CAWSVMEGLVTNEQFF.

This rearrangement joins TRBV19 to TRBJ2-1; maybe TRBD1 (5 bases). V gave up 3 bases and J gave up 8 bases, with 8 bases separating them. The CDR3 totals 12 residues. Germline CDR1 LNHDA, CDR2 SQIVND (reference sequence). The CDR3 DNA is TGTGCCAGTAGTATTTGGGGCTATGAGCAGTTCTTC. Translating it yields CASSIWGYEQFF.

The J gene is TRBJ2-3, the V gene TRBV7-2, with D perhaps TRBD1 or TRBD2 (5 bases each). V was shortened by 3 bases and J by 6 bases, with 10 bases between the two germline ends. Germline values: CDR1 SGHTA, CDR2 FQGNSA. CDR3 length equals 13 residues. CDR3: CASSFSEGDTQYF. The CDR3 DNA is TGTGCCAGCAGCTTCTCTGAGGGGGATACGCAGTATTTT.

This clone was observed once. V usage is TRBV30 and J usage is TRBJ1-2; possible D gene TRBD1, 5 bases. Trimming pared 3 bases from V and 3 bases from J, leaving 14 bases between. Per germline, CDR1 GTSNPN and CDR2 SVGIG (reference sequence). The CDR3 has 14 residues. The CDR3 coding sequence is TGTGCCTGGAGGGCCGGGGGGAGGTACTATGGCTACACCTTC. Protein product: CAWRAGGRYYGYTF.

The chain combines TRBV19 with TRBJ1-3; D remains unclear. CDR1 LNHDA and CDR2 SQIVND come from the germline V gene (reference sequence). Trimming pared 4 bases from V and 2 bases from J, leaving 9 bases between. The CDR3 runs 14 residues. The DNA for the CDR3 is TGTGCCAGTAGTACACAACCGACTGGAAACACCATATATTTT. Translation gives CASSTQPTGNTIYF.

The genes are TRBV11-3 and TRBJ2-2; D call uncertain. Per germline, CDR1 SGHNT and CDR2 YENEEA. V lost 5 bases to trimming and J lost 3 bases, with 10 bases between them. This CDR3 contains 14 residues. CDR3 DNA: TGTGCCAGCAGCAATACAGAATACACCGGGGAGCTGTTTTTT. Its translation is CASSNTEYTGELFF. The complete variable domain, with remaining parts taken from reference TRBV11-3 and TRBJ2-2, reads EAGVVQSPRYKIIEKKQPVAFWCNPISGHNTLYWYLQNLGQGPELLIRYENEEAVDDSQLPKDRFSAERLKGVDSTLKIQPAELGDSAVYLCASSNTEYTGELFFGEGSRLTVL.

The chain uses TRBV7-9 and TRBJ1-2, with D hard to call. The CDR3 length is 14 residues. Per germline, CDR1 SEHNR and CDR2 FQNEAQ (reference sequence). V lost 1 base and J lost 4, with 10 bases in between. The CDR3 region is CASSLEIGSYGYTF. The DNA for the CDR3 is TGTGCCAGCAGCTTAGAGATAGGGAGCTATGGCTACACCTTC.

This CDR3 is CASSPRRQGGTGELFF. DNA for the CDR3: TGTGCCAGCAGCCCGAGGCGTCAGGGTGGGACCGGGGAGCTGTTTTTT. The V gene is TRBV5-8, the J gene TRBJ2-2; possibly TRBD1 for D (5 bases). V shed 4 bases and J shed 5 bases, with 18 bases lying between them. The CDR3 has 16 amino acids. The germline gives CDR1 SGHTS, CDR2 YDEGEE.

The gene calls are TRBV30 and TRBJ1-4; possible D gene TRBD1, 5 bases. V shed 2 bases and J shed 1 base, with 14 bases lying between them. This CDR3 is built from 16 residues. The germline gives CDR1 GTSNPN, CDR2 SVGIG (reference sequence). CDR3 loop: CAWSNSGTVTNEKLFF. The CDR3 DNA sequence: TGTGCCTGGAGTAATTCCGGGACGGTAACTAATGAAAAACTGTTTTTT. Supplemented by reference TRBV30 and TRBJ1-4, the full variable domain reads SQTIHQWPATLVQPVGSPLSLECTVEGTSNPNLYWYRQAAGRGLQLLFYSVGIGQISSEVPQNLSASRPQDRQFILSSKKLLLSDSGFYLCAWSNSGTVTNEKLFFGSGTQLSVL.

Only one count was recorded for this clone. The rearrangement links TRBV19 to TRBJ1-3; D is perhaps TRBD1 (6 bases). V was shortened by 5 bases and J by 7 bases, with 12 bases between the two germline ends. Germline CDR1 LNHDA, CDR2 SQIVND (reference sequence). There are 13 residues in the CDR3. CDR3 in DNA: TGTGCCAGTAGTGGAGGACAGAGGAACACCATATATTTT. It is translated as CASSGGQRNTIYF.

This clone was recorded a few times. The V and J genes are TRBV4-3 and TRBJ2-2, with 7 bases aligning to TRBD1. The length of the CDR3 is 15 residues. Germline V CDR1 and CDR2: LGHNA, YSLEER. Unmatched junction bases numbered 4, after V lost 1 base and J lost 5 bases. The CDR3 sequence: CASSQGDSRTGELFF. Written as DNA, the CDR3 is TGCGCCAGCAGCCAAGGGGACAGTCGTACCGGGGAGCTGTTTTTT.